A single sample is the source of the 25 T cell receptor beta chains below, sequenced in a study of response to subunit inactivated influenza vaccine. TCRdb re-analysed the RT-PCR reads in MiXCR, keeping a single row per CDR3 protein. Among more than 450,000 distinct CDR3 sequences, about 11% were seen once, and the ten largest hold 8% to 13%. The same sample was also used in a study of T cells expressing NK-cell markers. That work contributes: 5'RACE template switching with UMIs produced the TCR beta cDNA.

Sequencing used PBMCs from blood, obtained on the day of vaccination. All receptors come from a man aged 45-65 years who received an inactivated influenza vaccine.

The rearrangement links TRBV4-3 to TRBJ1-3; D call uncertain. The CDR3 is 14 amino acids. V was pared by 2 bases and J by 3 bases, with 8 bases between. Germline values: CDR1 LGHNA, CDR2 YSLEER. CDR3: CASSQTGVGNTIYF. The CDR3, as DNA: TGCGCCAGCAGCCAAACGGGAGTTGGAAACACCATATATTTT.

Remarks on this clonotype: A read error is possible here, since a much larger clone lies one base away. The chain uses TRBV6-5 and TRBJ2-7; TRBD1 agrees at 8 bases. This CDR3 has 13 amino acids. Germline-derived CDR1 and CDR2 are MNHEY and SVGAGI. V was clipped by 4 bases and J by 8 bases; unmatched bases: 7. The CDR3 loop is CASSSSGDRKQYF. Written as DNA, the CDR3 is TGTGCCAGCAGTTCCTCTGGGGACAGGAAGCAGTACTTC.

The chain joins TRBV29-1 to TRBJ2-7; 10 nucleotides line up with TRBD1. The V segment lost 6 bases and the J segment 6 bases; nucleotides outside the gene matches: 8. The CDR3 length is 13 residues. Per germline, CDR1 SQVTM and CDR2 ANQGSEA. In DNA form, the CDR3 reads TGCAGCGTAAGCCCGGGACAGGGGTTCGAGCAGTACTTC. It encodes CSVSPGQGFEQYF.

This clonotype was observed a few times. The chain links TRBV28 to TRBJ2-7; a weak D match, TRBD1 (6 bases). Germline V gene data show CDR1 as MDHEN and CDR2 as SYDVKM. The CDR3 is 13 residues long. The V gene lost 6 bases and the J gene lost 6 bases, with 15 bases spanning the gap. The CDR3 loop reads CASSPTTGSEQYF. CDR3 in DNA: TGTGCCAGCAGCCCTACAACAGGGTCCGAGCAGTACTTC. The whole variable domain, filled in from reference TRBV28 and TRBJ2-7, reads DVKVTQSSRYLVKRTGEKVFLECVQDMDHENMFWYRQDPGLGLRLIYFSYDVKMKEKGDIPEGYSVSREKKERFSLILESASTNQTSMYLCASSPTTGSEQYFGPGTRLTVT.

This chain uses TRBV12-3 or TRBV12-4 with TRBJ1-1; the match to TRBD1 covers 7 bases. The V gene end was trimmed by 5 bases and the J gene end by 3 bases; junction bases not matched to a gene: 6. The CDR3 covers 14 residues. CDR3 in amino acids: CASSLGTDYTEAFF. The DNA for the CDR3 is TGTGCCAGCAGTCTAGGGACAGACTACACTGAAGCTTTCTTT.

This clonotype has at least ten counts. The chain combines TRBV12-3 or TRBV12-4 with TRBJ2-7; 9 bases fit TRBD1. The CDR3 loop spans 15 amino acids. V gave up 1 base and J gave up 4 bases; unmatched junction bases: 5. This CDR3 is CASSLGTGTGYEQYF. The CDR3 DNA is TGTGCCAGCAGTTTAGGCACCGGGACAGGGTACGAGCAGTACTTC.

This clonotype was recorded at least ten times. This chain uses TRBV27 with TRBJ2-7; a possible D gene is TRBD1 (6 bases). CDR3 size: 13 residues. CDR1 is MNHEY and CDR2 is SMNVEV in the germline V gene (reference sequence). The ends were cut back, 5 bases at V and 0 bases at J, with 8 bases in the middle. The CDR3 here is CASSKGGSYEQYF. CDR3 DNA sequence: TGTGCCAGCAGTAAAGGGGGCTCCTACGAGCAGTACTTC.

The V call is TRBV9, the J call TRBJ1-3, with 12 bases aligning to TRBD1. CDR1 and CDR2 from the germline V gene are SGDLS and YYNGEE. Trimming took 2 bases from V and 0 from J; bases not matched to a gene: 0. This CDR3 is built from 16 residues. CDR3 DNA: TGTGCCAGCAGCGTGGGACAGGGGGCCTCTGGAAACACCATATATTTT. This sequence encodes CASSVGQGASGNTIYF.

This sequence joins TRBV4-2 and TRBJ1-2; a possible D gene is TRBD1 (5 bases). Per germline, CDR1 LGHNA and CDR2 YNFKEQ. Trimming pared 0 bases from V and 4 bases from J, leaving 12 bases between. The CDR3 extends over 15 amino acids. CDR3 nucleotides: TGTGCCAGCAGCCAAGAGGGGGACCTAGGCTATGGCTACACCTTC. Protein: CASSQEGDLGYGYTF.

This clonotype came up a few times. The J gene is TRBJ2-7, the V gene TRBV3-1; D is uncertain. Looked up from germline, CDR1 is LGHDT and CDR2 is YNNKEL (reference sequence). The CDR3 is 12 residues long. V shed 3 bases and J shed 5 bases, with 8 bases lying between them. In nucleotides, the CDR3 is TGTGCCAGCAGCCAGGGGTGGGACGAGCAGTACTTC. This codes for CASSQGWDEQYF.

This clonotype was picked up one time. The V gene is TRBV6-5, the J gene TRBJ2-1, with TRBD2 identical over 11 bases. From germline, CDR1 is MNHEY and CDR2 SVGAGI. The V and J ends lost 6 bases and 13 bases, in that order; junction bases with no gene match: 11. CDR3 length equals 14 residues. CDR3: CASRYASSGRSQFF. As DNA, the CDR3 is TGTGCCAGCAGATATGCGTCTAGCGGGAGGTCCCAGTTCTTC.

This clonotype was counted a single time. A much larger clone lies a single base off, so this may be a read error. The CDR3 bases are TGCAGTGCTCTCTCAGGGTGCACAGATACGCAGTATTTT. Encoded protein: CSALSGCTDTQYF. The genes are TRBV20-1 and TRBJ2-3, with D tentatively TRBD1 (5 bases). The germline V gene has CDR1 DFQATT and CDR2 SNEGSKA (reference sequence). The CDR3 sequence is 13 residues long. V was cut by 5 bases and J by 1 base, with 10 bases left in between.

V is TRBV20-1 and J is TRBJ2-2; 7 bases line up with TRBD1. The V gene's germline CDR1 is DFQATT and CDR2 SNEGSKA (reference sequence). V lost 5 bases and J lost 3; bases outside the gene matches: 3. The CDR3 has 13 amino acids. CDR3 sequence (DNA): TGCAGTGCTGGGGACAGCGACACCGGGGAGCTGTTTTTT. Residues: CSAGDSDTGELFF.

This clonotype has ten or more counts. This chain links TRBV7-2 with TRBJ1-6; D is perhaps TRBD1 (6 bases). The CDR3 totals 15 residues. Trimming cost V 1 base and J 5 bases, with 9 bases left between them. CDR1 is SGHTA, CDR2 FQGNSA, per germline. CDR3 sequence: CASSLVPGDNSPLHF. In DNA, the CDR3 is TGTGCCAGCAGCTTAGTGCCAGGGGATAATTCACCCCTCCACTTT.

This sequence joins TRBV10-3 and TRBJ2-7; the match to TRBD1 covers 9 bases. Germline loops: CDR1 ENHRY, CDR2 SYGVKD. V lost 9 bases, J lost 2 bases, and 5 bases stayed unmatched. There are 13 residues in the CDR3. The CDR3 DNA sequence: TGTGCCATAAGGGACAGGGTACCCTACGAGCAGTACTTC. Encoded protein: CAIRDRVPYEQYF.

This clonotype was counted between two and nine times. The V call is TRBV7-9, the J call TRBJ2-1; 8 bases map to TRBD2. CDR1 and CDR2 (germline): SEHNR, FQNEAQ (reference sequence). This CDR3 is 15 amino acids long. V shed 6 bases, J shed 5 bases, and the junction held 9 bases outside the gene matches. The CDR3 DNA reads as TGTGCCAGCAGAGATCGGCGGGAGGTCCACAATGAGCAGTTCTTC. This encodes CASRDRREVHNEQFF.

The gene calls are TRBV12-3 or TRBV12-4 and TRBJ2-1, with D perhaps matching TRBD1 (6 bases). CDR3 length equals 13 residues. V lost 6 bases to trimming and J lost 8 bases, with 14 bases between them. CDR3 nucleotide sequence: TGTGCCAGCAGCCCGGGCAGGGGAGATGAGCAGTTCTTC. Translation: CASSPGRGDEQFF.

In its sample, this clonotype was seen a few times. This chain uses TRBV4-3 with TRBJ1-4; D gene unclear. V lost 0 bases, J lost 5 bases, and 4 bases lay in between. From germline, CDR1 is LGHNA and CDR2 YSLEER. This CDR3 contains 13 residues. CDR3 in DNA: TGCGCCAGCAGCCAAGATCACAATGAAAAACTGTTTTTT. Translated, it gives CASSQDHNEKLFF.

The rearrangement links TRBV15 to TRBJ2-1, with no clear D. Germline CDR1 is LNHNV and CDR2 is YYDKDF (reference sequence). V was trimmed by 1 base and J by 8 bases, leaving 3 bases between them. The CDR3 loop spans 11 amino acids. As DNA, the CDR3 is TGTGCCACCAGCAGAGGCTATGAGCAGTTCTTC. Its translation: CATSRGYEQFF.

The V call is TRBV7-8, the J call TRBJ2-2; 7 nucleotides match TRBD1. CDR3 length: 16 amino acids. With 5 bases clipped from V and 4 bases from J, the junction kept 10 bases outside the gene matches. Germline V gene lookup returns CDR1 SGHVS and CDR2 FQNEAQ. This CDR3 reads CASSLIGGSGTGELFF. CDR3 DNA: TGTGCCAGCAGCCTCATAGGGGGCTCGGGCACCGGGGAGCTGTTTTTT.

This clonotype was detected only a few times. This chain joins TRBV5-5 and TRBJ2-3, with a possible D match to TRBD2 (6 bases). Trimming stripped 1 base from V and 6 bases from J, with 6 bases between. The CDR3 length is 12 residues. From germline, CDR1 is SGHKS and CDR2 YYEKEE (reference sequence). CDR3 sequence (DNA): TGTGCCAGCAGCTTGCGGGAGGATACGCAGTATTTT. Amino acid sequence: CASSLREDTQYF.

The rearrangement joins TRBV20-1 to TRBJ2-1; no clear D gene. The CDR3 contains 12 residues. Germline V gene lookup returns CDR1 DFQATT and CDR2 SNEGSKA (reference sequence). Trimming pared 1 base from V and 6 bases from J, leaving 7 bases between. The DNA of the CDR3 is TGCAGTGCTAGAGGGCTCGCCAATGAGCAGTTCTTC. This translates into CSARGLANEQFF.

This chain uses TRBV7-8 with TRBJ2-3; perhaps D is TRBD1 or TRBD2 (6 bases each). V was clipped by 6 bases and J by 7 bases, with 14 bases between them. Germline CDR1 is SGHVS and CDR2 is FQNEAQ. The CDR3 length is 13 residues. Written as DNA, the CDR3 is TGTGCCAGCAGTCCTCGAGGGGGGAATACGCAGTATTTT. Translated, it gives CASSPRGGNTQYF.

This clonotype was observed at least ten times. The rearrangement joins TRBV27 to TRBJ2-7; 10 nucleotides line up with TRBD1. Germline CDR1 is MNHEY and CDR2 is SMNVEV (reference sequence). J lost 3 bases, V lost 6 bases, and 8 bases had no gene match. The CDR3 is made up of 15 amino acids. Here the CDR3 reads CASSLPGQGFYEQYF. DNA for the CDR3: TGTGCCAGCAGCCTCCCGGGACAGGGGTTCTACGAGCAGTACTTC.

V gene TRBV18 combines with J gene TRBJ2-7; 9 nucleotides match TRBD1. Germline values: CDR1 KGHSH, CDR2 LQKENI. The V and J ends lost 5 bases and 0 bases, in that order; junction bases with no gene match: 5. The CDR3 sequence is 15 residues long. The CDR3 is CASSDRGGSSYEQYF. As DNA, the CDR3 is TGTGCCAGCTCAGACAGGGGGGGAAGCTCCTACGAGCAGTACTTC.